This T cell receptor beta chain was captured in a study of shared clonotypes between healthy human individuals. Study results and limitations: What naive subsets generally showed was a larger estimated richness than memory subsets showed. The donor pool, a small one, limited the genetic and exposure-history diversity represented. Only blood underwent sampling, and tissue repertoires likely differ.

The V end was cut by 1 base, the J end by 5 bases, with 12 bases between. The CDR3 length is 14 residues. Germline CDR1 SGDLS, CDR2 YYNGEE. As to this clone: What it binds is not known.

The assay was immunoSEQ multiplex PCR, and TCRdb's table has in-frame clones only and misses some. The sample consists of over 2 million clones, less than 95% of them appearing once. CD45RO-negative, CCR7-selected cells formed the naive CD8 fraction, which excluded terminally differentiated effector memory CD45RA+ cells. The clonotype originates from a man between 18 and 29 years old in good health. The sequenced sample was naive CD8+ T cells sorted from blood. The rearrangement joins TRBV9 to TRBJ2-5; D uncertain. In nucleotides, the CDR3 is TGTGCCAGCAGCGTACTGTCATTTGATGAGACCCAGTACTTC. It is translated as CASSVLSFDETQYF.